The 8 T cell receptor beta chains in this list originate from one sample, sequenced in a study of technical replicates of blood from several donors. The protocol was immunoSEQ multiplex PCR, while the TCRdb copy is restricted to in-frame clones and leaves out a portion. The table records roughly 69,000 clones, approximately 97% of them present only once. Source material: T cells isolated from PBMCs. Receptors originate from a human donor in good health.

V usage is TRBV7-3 and J usage is TRBJ1-5; D is unresolved. V was clipped by 3 bases and J by 1 base, with 13 bases between them. The germline V gene encodes CDR1 SGHTA and CDR2 FQGTGA. The CDR3 runs 16 residues. The CDR3 DNA sequence: TGTGCCAGCAGCTTTAGGAACAGCGGGAGCAATCAGCCCCAGCATTTT. Translating it yields CASSFRNSGSNQPQHF.

The chain employs TRBV2 and TRBJ1-5; D is uncertain. Trimming stripped 1 base from V and 0 bases from J, with 4 bases between. This CDR3 has 14 amino acids. Per germline, CDR1 SNHLY and CDR2 FYNNEI. In DNA form, the CDR3 reads TGTGCCAGCAGTGAAGTTAATAGCAATCAGCCCCAGCATTTT. As protein: CASSEVNSNQPQHF.

This sequence joins TRBV7-8 and TRBJ1-3; TRBD1 aligns across 10 bases. V dropped 6 bases and J dropped 3; count of bases not matched to a gene: 5. From germline, CDR1 is SGHVS and CDR2 FQNEAQ. This CDR3 contains 15 residues. The CDR3 DNA sequence: TGTGCCAGCAGTCAAGACAGGGGGCTTGGAAACACCATATATTTT. Translating it yields CASSQDRGLGNTIYF.

The rearrangement links TRBV7-8 to TRBJ2-1; 7 bases line up with TRBD1. Germline-derived CDR1 and CDR2 are SGHVS and FQNEAQ. The CDR3 is 13 amino acids. With V trimmed by 0 bases and J by 14 bases, 7 bases remained unmatched. CDR3 nucleotide sequence: TGTGCCAGCAGCTTAGCATCGACAGGGTTTGAGTTCTTC. This translates into CASSLASTGFEFF.

This rearrangement joins TRBV19 to TRBJ2-7; 9 bases align to TRBD1. Looked up from germline, CDR1 is LNHDA and CDR2 is SQIVND (reference sequence). The CDR3 contains 18 residues. With 5 bases clipped from V and 3 bases from J, the junction kept 17 bases outside the gene matches. The CDR3: CASSLNARHRDRDYEQYF. The CDR3 nucleotides read TGTGCCAGTAGTCTTAACGCCCGACACCGGGACAGGGACTACGAGCAGTACTTC.

J is TRBJ1-4 and V is TRBV5-6; 7 bases map to TRBD1. This CDR3 has 15 amino acids. Trimming at V came to 3 bases and at J to 5 bases, leaving 7 bases not matched to a gene. Germline assignment: CDR1 SGHDT and CDR2 YYEEEE. The CDR3: CASSYTGTVNEKLFF. CDR3 nucleotides: TGTGCCAGCAGCTATACCGGGACAGTGAATGAAAAACTGTTTTTT.

This chain connects TRBV5-1 to TRBJ2-5; 7 bases are shared with TRBD1. The CDR3 sequence is 15 residues long. V shed 2 bases, J shed 4 bases, and the junction held 8 bases outside the gene matches. The V gene's germline CDR1 is SGHRS and CDR2 YFSETQ. CDR3 amino acids: CASSLFGTALETQYF. As DNA, the CDR3 is TGCGCCAGCAGCTTATTCGGGACAGCCTTAGAGACCCAGTACTTC. The full variable domain, in which reference TRBV5-1 and TRBJ2-5 provide the parts outside the CDR3, is KAGVTQTPRYLIKTRGQQVTLSCSPISGHRSVSWYQQTPGQGLQFLFEYFSETQRNKGNFPGRFSGRQFSNSRSEMNVSTLELGDSALYLCASSLFGTALETQYFGPGTRLLVL.

This rearrangement joins TRBV30 to TRBJ1-1, with 9 bases aligning to TRBD1. Trimming cost V 2 bases and J 5 bases; bases outside gene matches: 6. Germline V gives CDR1 GTSNPN, CDR2 SVGIG (reference sequence). The CDR3 is 14 amino acids. CDR3: CAWSLQGARTEAFF. DNA for the CDR3: TGTGCCTGGAGTCTACAGGGGGCTCGGACTGAAGCTTTCTTT.